This T cell receptor (beta chain) was recorded in a study of technical replicates of blood from a few donors. Libraries were prepared by immunoSEQ multiplex PCR; TCRdb keeps only in-frame clonotypes and omits some of them. Of 65,000 to 85,000 clones listed, 96% are singletons. CDR3 length: 15 residues. Germline V gene data show CDR1 as MNHNY and CDR2 as SVGAGI (reference sequence). The V and J ends lost 6 bases and 0 bases respectively, with 12 bases between them. The chain employs TRBV6-6 and TRBJ1-3, with D possibly matching TRBD1 (6 bases). Sequenced: T cells isolated from PBMCs. The clonotype originates from a human donor in good health. DNA for the CDR3: TGTGCCAGCAGCGTAGGACAGAACTCTGGAAACACCATATATTTT. Encoded protein: CASSVGQNSGNTIYF.